The rows below give T cell receptor beta chains drawn from one sample of a study of blood T cell repertoires in COVID-19. This table comes from immunoSEQ multiplex PCR, and its TCRdb copy is limited to in-frame clones, with some not included. This table holds about 160,000 clones, about four fifths found once. The material sequenced was PBMCs or T cells enriched from blood (not recorded which). The receptors shown here come from a woman aged 55-75 years who had recovered from COVID-19. Each CDR3 is given with its conserved first and last residue. The D gene is left open where the match is weak. Clone size is not always given. Where it is, it says once, few, many or a class for expanded clones.

>-|TRBJ2-3|TRBD2|TRBV19|14
TGTGCCAGTAGTATGGGAGGGGCCGGAGATACGCAGTATTTT
CASSMGGAGDTQYF
>-|TRBJ2-1|TRBD2|TRBV15|21
TGTGCCACCAGCCCTACTCTCGGGCTAGCGGGGGGCTCGAGCTCCTACAATGAGCAGTTCTTC
CATSPTLGLAGGSSSYNEQFF
>-|TRBJ1-5|TRBD1|TRBV18|17
TGTGCCAGCTCACCACCATGGCCGGGACAGGGACCTCAGCCCCAGCATTTT
CASSPPWPGQGPQPQHF
>-|TRBJ1-4|-|TRBV11-2|17
TGTGCCAGCAGCTTAGAATCCTACAGGGTATTTAATGAAAAACTGTTTTTT
CASSLESYRVFNEKLFF
>-|TRBJ1-2|-|TRBV18|14
TGTGCCAGCTCACCAGGACCAGGGGAATATGGCTACACCTTC
CASSPGPGEYGYTF
>-|TRBJ1-6|-|TRBV4-2|15
TGTGCCAGCAGTACAACGGGGGCCTATAATTCACCCCTCCACTTT
CASSTTGAYNSPLHF
>once|TRBJ1-2|-|TRBV2|13
TGTGCCAGCAGTCTACAGGGAGACTATGGCTACACCTTC
CASSLQGDYGYTF
>-|TRBJ2-6|-|TRBV11-3|18
TGTGCCAGCAGCTGGGGAGGGGGACGCAGCTCTGGGGCCAACGTCCTGACTTTC
CASSWGGGRSSGANVLTF
>-|TRBJ1-1|TRBD1|TRBV11-3|13
TGTGCCAGCAGCTTAGAGTCAGGGGGTGAAGCTTTCTTT
CASSLESGGEAFF
>-|TRBJ2-3|TRBD2|TRBV24-1|16
TGTGCCACCAGTGATCCGGGCCTCGGGGGGGCAGATACGCAGTATTTT
CATSDPGLGGADTQYF
>-|TRBJ1-2|-|TRBV7-2|14
TGTGCCAGCAGTTTGACAGGTCCTTCTGGTGGCTACACCTTC
CASSLTGPSGGYTF
>-|TRBJ1-1|-|TRBV27|14
TGTGCCACCTGCTCTACTGACAGGTCCACTGAAGCTTTCTTT
CATCSTDRSTEAFF
>-|TRBJ1-5|-|TRBV30|13
TGTGCCTGGAGTCGGGGGGATAATCAGCCCCAGCATTTT
CAWSRGDNQPQHF
>once|TRBJ2-7|-|TRBV2|11
TGTGCCAGCAAACAGAACTACGAGCAGTACTTC
CASKQNYEQYF
>-|TRBJ1-1|-|TRBV6-5|13
TGTGCCAGCAGAGGAGGGAGGAACACTGAAGCTTTCTTT
CASRGGRNTEAFF
>-|TRBJ1-2|-|TRBV19|13
TGTGCCAGTAGTATAGAGCCAGGGGCTGGCTACACCTTC
CASSIEPGAGYTF
>-|TRBJ1-2|-|TRBV27|13
TGTGCCAGCAGTGACCGGGACATTGATGGCTACACCTTC
CASSDRDIDGYTF
>few|TRBJ2-7|-|TRBV10-1|16
TGCGCCAGCAGTGAGTCTGGGCGGGGACGAAGCTACGAGCAGTACTTC
CASSESGRGRSYEQYF
>-|TRBJ2-3|TRBD1|TRBV7-6|17
TGTGCCAGCAGCTTAGAGCCAGGGGGCGTCGTGACAGATACGCAGTATTTT
CASSLEPGGVVTDTQYF
>-|TRBJ1-1|TRBD1|TRBV12-5|16
TGTGCTAGTGGTTTGGAGCGGACAGGGATGAACACTGAAGCTTTCTTT
CASGLERTGMNTEAFF
>-|TRBJ2-7|TRBD2|TRBV7-8|17
TGTGCCAGCAGCAAGTCATCCCCGGGACTAGCGTTCTACGAGCAGTACTTC
CASSKSSPGLAFYEQYF
>once|TRBJ1-6|TRBD1|TRBV5-6|16
TGTGCCAGCAGCGAGCCCCCGGGACAGGGGATTTCACCCCTCCACTTT
CASSEPPGQGISPLHF
>-|TRBJ2-3|-|TRBV12-5|18
TGTGCTAGTGGTTTGGTACTTACAGGAGCAAGCAGGATAGATACGCAGTATTTT
CASGLVLTGASRIDTQYF
>once|TRBJ2-7|TRBD1|TRBV19|14
TGTGCCAGTAGTATGGGACAGGGGGCTTACGAGCAGTACTTC
CASSMGQGAYEQYF
>-|TRBJ1-2|-|TRBV19|13
TGTGCCAGTAGCCTCGACAGCTACTATGGCTACACCTTC
CASSLDSYYGYTF
>-|TRBJ1-6|TRBD1|TRBV2|16
TGTGCCAGCAGTACCGGGACAGGGGACTATAATTCACCCCTCCACTTT
CASSTGTGDYNSPLHF
>-|TRBJ1-4|-|TRBV5-6|13
TGTGCCAGCAGCCCCAGGGGCGACGAAAAACTGTTTTTT
CASSPRGDEKLFF
>few|TRBJ1-5|-|TRBV27|15
TGTGCCAGCAGTTTAAGTGGCGGGGGAAATCAGCCCCAGCATTTT
CASSLSGGGNQPQHF
>once|TRBJ1-5|-|TRBV10-3|16
TGTGCCATCAGTGAGCCACACAGGGAAAGCAATCAGCCCCAGCATTTT
CAISEPHRESNQPQHF
>-|TRBJ1-2|TRBD1|TRBV7-2|17
TGTGCCAGCAGCGCCAAACAGGGGGCCCGAGACATCTATGGCTACACCTTC
CASSAKQGARDIYGYTF
>-|TRBJ1-2|TRBD1|TRBV5-1|15
TGCGCCAGCAGCTTGGGGGACAGTATGAACTATGGCTACACCTTC
CASSLGDSMNYGYTF
>-|TRBJ2-2|-|TRBV2|15
TGTGCCAGCAGTGACGGGAACAGAAACACCGGGGAGCTGTTTTTT
CASSDGNRNTGELFF
>-|TRBJ2-5|TRBD2|TRBV5-1|14
TGCGCCAGCAGCTTGGCGGGGGGGGAAGAGACCCAGTACTTC
CASSLAGGEETQYF
>-|TRBJ2-2|TRBD2|TRBV19|17
TGTGCCAGTATTGCTACTAGCGGGGGGCCGTATACCGGGGAGCTGTTTTTT
CASIATSGGPYTGELFF
>-|TRBJ1-1|-|TRBV18|13
TGTGCCAGCACCGGACAACGGAACACTGAAGCTTTCTTT
CASTGQRNTEAFF
>-|TRBJ2-5|TRBD1|TRBV9|15
TGTGCCAGCAGCGTAGGGACAGGACCACAAGAGACCCAGTACTTC
CASSVGTGPQETQYF
>few|TRBJ2-1|TRBD2|TRBV15|15
TGTGCCACCAGGGAAATAGCGGGGGGCTACAATGAGCAGTTCTTC
CATREIAGGYNEQFF
>-|TRBJ1-1|TRBD1|TRBV5-1|14
TGCGCCAGCAGCCCCCGGACAGGGGAGACTGAAGCTTTCTTT
CASSPRTGETEAFF
>-|TRBJ1-5|-|TRBV5-1|14
TGCGCCAGCAGTTTAGTAGGGGATAATCAGCCCCAGCATTTT
CASSLVGDNQPQHF
>-|TRBJ2-5|TRBD2|TRBV4-1|19
TGCGCCAGCAGCCAAGAGGGGCCCGGGACTAACCCGTACCAAGAGACCCAGTACTTC
CASSQEGPGTNPYQETQYF
>-|TRBJ2-5|TRBD2|TRBV10-2|18
TGCGCCAGCAGCAAACGCGCTTTGACTAGCGTGGACCAAGAGACCCAGTACTTC
CASSKRALTSVDQETQYF
>-|TRBJ1-2|-|TRBV6-1|16
TGTGCCAGCAGTGAAATCCTTAGTTCAGGGAAGGATGGCTACACCTTC
CASSEILSSGKDGYTF
>-|TRBJ2-2|-|TRBV5-1|16
TGCGCCAGCAGCTTGTCAGCCCGTGAGGGAACCGGGGAGCTGTTTTTT
CASSLSAREGTGELFF
>-|TRBJ1-6|-|TRBV18|13
TGTGCCAGCTCACCGCAGGATAATTCACCCCTCCACTTT
CASSPQDNSPLHF
>-|TRBJ1-5|TRBD1|TRBV19|17
TGTGCCAGTAGTATAGATGGGCTACAGGGGAGCAATCAGCCCCAGCATTTT
CASSIDGLQGSNQPQHF
>-|TRBJ2-5|TRBD2|TRBV18|16
TGTGCCAGCTCACCGCAGAGACTAGCGGGGGAAGAGACCCAGTACTTC
CASSPQRLAGEETQYF
>few|TRBJ1-1|-|TRBV30|15
TGTGCCTGGAGGGAAACAGGTCACATGAACACTGAAGCTTTCTTT
CAWRETGHMNTEAFF
>-|TRBJ1-5|-|TRBV6-1|13
TGTGCCAGCAGTGAAGGCCAGCGATGGCCCCAGCATTTT
CASSEGQRWPQHF
>-|TRBJ2-5|TRBD2|TRBV9|16
TGTGCCAGCAGCGTAACTAGCGGGGGACCCCAAGAGACCCAGTACTTC
CASSVTSGGPQETQYF
>-|TRBJ2-3|TRBD2|TRBV11-2|15
TGTGCCAGCAGCGCGACTAGCGGAGGCACAGATACGCAGTATTTT
CASSATSGGTDTQYF
>-|TRBJ2-7|TRBD1|TRBV6-5|12
TGTGCCACGCGGACAGGGCCCTACGAGCAGTACTTC
CATRTGPYEQYF
>-|TRBJ2-1|-|TRBV5-8|14
TGTGCCAGCAGCCTCTTAGTGTCCTACAATGAGCAGTTCTTC
CASSLLVSYNEQFF
>-|TRBJ1-2|-|TRBV7-9|11
TGTGCCAGCAGCTTATCGGGGGGCTACACCTTC
CASSLSGGYTF
>few|TRBJ2-4|TRBD1|TRBV29-1|12
TGCAGCGTTAGGGGACAGCCAAACATTCAGTACTTC
CSVRGQPNIQYF
>-|TRBJ1-2|-|TRBV24-1|14
TGTGCCACCAGTGATCTGAGACAGTTTCCTGGCTACACCTTC
CATSDLRQFPGYTF
>-|TRBJ2-6|-|TRBV2|15
TGTGCCAGCATCGGGGGAGGCTCTGGGGCCAACGTCCTGACTTTC
CASIGGGSGANVLTF
>-|TRBJ1-1|-|TRBV10-1|14
TGCGCCAGCAGTGACGGGGGTATGAACACTGAAGCTTTCTTT
CASSDGGMNTEAFF
>-|TRBJ1-2|-|TRBV5-4|13
TGTGCCAGCAGGCCGGCGTACAGCTATGGCTACACCTTC
CASRPAYSYGYTF
>-|TRBJ1-6|TRBD1|TRBV7-9|14
TGTGCCAGCAGCTATACAGGGGGATTCGCACCCCTCCACTTT
CASSYTGGFAPLHF
>-|TRBJ1-5|TRBD1|TRBV19|15
TGTGCCAGTAGTATCGACAGGGGATACAATCAGCCCCAGCATTTT
CASSIDRGYNQPQHF